This T cell receptor beta chain was documented in a study of T cells after yellow fever vaccination. In its sample, this clonotype was seen many times. Antigen specificity is unknown. TCRdb re-analysed the 5' RACE reads in MiXCR, keeping a single row per CDR3 protein. The sample lists over 100,000 distinct CDR3 sequences, 8.4% occurring once. Study-wide results and limits: The booster saw the reappearance of most primary-vaccination clones (96% CD4, around 88% CD8).

CDR3 size: 17 residues. Trimming took 3 bases from V and 3 from J; bases not matched to a gene: 9. Here the sequenced sample was CD8+ T cells sorted from PBMCs, taken 45 days after the yellow fever booster vaccination. The receptor was derived from a man in his thirties or forties who received the YFV17D yellow fever vaccine. The chain has TRBV12-3 or TRBV12-4 and TRBJ2-1; TRBD2 matches at 9 bases. The CDR3 here is CASSFHSGRQFYNEQFF. As DNA, the CDR3 is TGTGCCAGCAGTTTTCATAGCGGGAGACAGTTCTACAATGAGCAGTTCTTC.